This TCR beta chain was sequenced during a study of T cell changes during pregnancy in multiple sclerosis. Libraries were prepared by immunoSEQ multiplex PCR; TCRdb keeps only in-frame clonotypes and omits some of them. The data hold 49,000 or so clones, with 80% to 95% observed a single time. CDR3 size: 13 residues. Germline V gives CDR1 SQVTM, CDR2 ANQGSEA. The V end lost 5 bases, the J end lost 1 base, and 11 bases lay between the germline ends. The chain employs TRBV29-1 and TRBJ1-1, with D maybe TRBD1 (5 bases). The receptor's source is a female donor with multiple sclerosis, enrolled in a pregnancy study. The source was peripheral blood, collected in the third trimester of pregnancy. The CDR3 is CSVSLGGNTEAFF. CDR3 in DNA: TGCAGCGTTTCCCTCGGGGGGAACACTGAAGCTTTCTTT.